A selection of T cell receptor beta chains follows, all from one sample in a study of T cell responses to AZD1222 COVID-19 vaccine. Sequencing was performed with immunoSEQ multiplex PCR; in TCRdb, only in-frame clones are kept and a portion is missing. The table lists 140,000 to 150,000 clones, roughly 91% of them singletons. Sequences were derived from peripheral blood, sampled on day 0 of AZD1222 vaccination. These receptors were taken from an adult in good health. Both conserved end residues are part of each CDR3. D genes are given only for firm matches. A clone size is listed for some rows: how often the clone was seen (once, few, many), or a class if it is expanded.

TRBJ1-2,.,.,TRBV2,TGTGCCAGCAGTGAAAAAGGGTATGGCTACACCTTC,CASSEKGYGYTF
TRBJ2-7,.,.,TRBV2,TGTGCCAGCAGTGCCTTGGTCCTGTCCTACGAGCAGTACTTC,CASSALVLSYEQYF
TRBJ1-2,.,.,TRBV3-1/TRBV3-2,TGTGCCAGCAGCCATCCGGCCCGCAGGTGGTGGGGCTACACCTTC,CASSHPARRWWGYTF
TRBJ2-5,.,.,TRBV5-1,TGCGCCAGCAGCGACGAAGAGACCCAGTACTTC,CASSDEETQYF
TRBJ2-7,TRBD1,once,TRBV6-5,TGTGCCAGCAGTTACTCCCTTCCGGGACAGGGTGGCGAGCAGTACTTC,CASSYSLPGQGGEQYF
TRBJ2-1,TRBD2,.,TRBV5-4,TGTGCCAGCAGCTTGCGGGGGGGCGGTTACAATGAGCAGTTCTTC,CASSLRGGGYNEQFF
TRBJ1-2,TRBD1,.,TRBV5-4,TGTGCCAGCAGCCCGGGACAGGGGAACTATGGCTACACCTTC,CASSPGQGNYGYTF
TRBJ2-7,.,few,TRBV21-1,TGTGCCAGCAGCAACCTCGAAAACAGACGTCGGGACAGGGAGTTGTGTGAGCAGTACTTC,CASSNLENRRRDRELCEQYF
TRBJ1-2,.,.,TRBV30,TGTGCCTGGAGTCCATGGCAGGGCTATGGCTACACCTTC,CAWSPWQGYGYTF
TRBJ1-3,.,.,TRBV3-1/TRBV3-2,TGTGCCAGCAGCCCCCGTTTCGTTTCTGGACAGCAACCTGGAAACACCATATATTTT,CASSPRFVSGQQPGNTIYF
TRBJ2-5,TRBD2,.,TRBV3-1/TRBV3-2,TGTGCCAGCAGCCAGCTAGCGGGGGGGCCAGGAGAGACCCAGTACTTC,CASSQLAGGPGETQYF
TRBJ1-3,.,.,TRBV2,TGTGCCAGCAGAGCCCGGATTAAGAGCTCTGGAAACACCATATATTTT,CASRARIKSSGNTIYF
TRBJ1-5,.,.,TRBV30,TGTGCCTGTGGATGGGGGGGTGATCAGCCCCAGCATTTT,CACGWGGDQPQHF
TRBJ2-3,TRBD1,.,TRBV7-2,TGTGCCAGCAGCACCGCCGGGACAGATTACACAGATACGCAGTATTTT,CASSTAGTDYTDTQYF
TRBJ2-3,.,.,TRBV7-8,TGTGCCAGCAGCTTAATCTCTAGAGCAGATACGCAGTATTTT,CASSLISRADTQYF
TRBJ2-3,.,.,TRBV7-9,TGTGCCAGCAGCTTTAACCTCAGGGTTGGTGGGGGAGATACGCAGTATTTT,CASSFNLRVGGGDTQYF
TRBJ2-7,TRBD1,.,TRBV6-6,TGTGCCAGCTCCGGGACAGCCTACGAGCAGTACTTC,CASSGTAYEQYF
TRBJ2-1,.,.,TRBV3-1/TRBV3-2,TGTGCCAGCAGCCTACTTCACAATGAGCAGTTCTTC,CASSLLHNEQFF
TRBJ1-2,.,.,TRBV3-1/TRBV3-2,TGTGCCAGCAGCCATACCGGGAGACTTCTTAACTATGGCTACACCTTC,CASSHTGRLLNYGYTF
TRBJ1-2,.,.,TRBV4-3,TGCGCCAGCAGCTCCTCACGAAACGGGGGTTATGGCTACACCTTC,CASSSSRNGGYGYTF
TRBJ1-1,.,.,TRBV5-4,TGTGCCAGCACCTCCACACTGAACACTGAAGCTTTCTTT,CASTSTLNTEAFF
TRBJ2-7,TRBD1,.,TRBV10-3,TGTGCCATCAGCCCCGGGACAGGGGACGAGCAGTACTTC,CAISPGTGDEQYF
TRBJ1-2,.,.,TRBV6-5,TGTGCCAGCAGTTACGGGCAGAGCTATGGCTACACCTTC,CASSYGQSYGYTF
TRBJ1-3,.,.,TRBV3-1/TRBV3-2,TGTGCCAGCAGCCAAGATTCCCAGGGGTCTGGAAACACCATATATTTT,CASSQDSQGSGNTIYF
TRBJ2-2,.,.,TRBV5-1,TGCGCCAGCAGCTTGTCCCCACACCTCAGGGGAATTGGGGAGCTGTTTTTT,CASSLSPHLRGIGELFF
TRBJ1-5,.,.,TRBV10-3,TGTGCCATCAGTGAGTCGAACGGGGATGGGAGGCAGCCCCAGCATTTT,CAISESNGDGRQPQHF
TRBJ1-2,.,.,TRBV18,TGTGCCAGCTCCGTCGACGGGTATGGCTACACCTTC,CASSVDGYGYTF
TRBJ2-3,.,.,TRBV10-3,TGTGCCATCAGTGAACCCTCTAGCACAGATACGCAGTATTTT,CAISEPSSTDTQYF
TRBJ2-7,TRBD2,.,TRBV7-3,TGTGCCAGCAGCTGGGCTGGCGGGGGATCCGCCTACGAGCAGTACTTC,CASSWAGGGSAYEQYF
TRBJ2-1,.,once,TRBV29-1,TGCAGCGTTGGCAGGGGCAATGAGCAGTTCTTC,CSVGRGNEQFF
TRBJ2-1,.,.,TRBV12-3/TRBV12-4,TGTGCCAGCAGTTTAGGACAGGCGAATGAGCAGTTCTTC,CASSLGQANEQFF
TRBJ1-1,.,.,TRBV7-9,TGTGCCAGCAGCTGGGGTGGGACGATTGGAGCTTTCTTT,CASSWGGTIGAFF
TRBJ1-4,.,.,TRBV3-1/TRBV3-2,TGTGCCAGCAGCCTGCTGGGGGAAGGGGCTAATGAAAAACTGTTTTTT,CASSLLGEGANEKLFF
TRBJ1-1,.,once,TRBV19,TGTGCCAGTAGTATCGCAGCGAACACTGAAGCTTTCTTT,CASSIAANTEAFF
TRBJ1-2,.,.,TRBV27,TGTGCCAGCAGTTTAGGCAGGAACTATGGCTACACCTTC,CASSLGRNYGYTF
TRBJ1-1,.,.,TRBV28,TGTGCCAGCAGTTTCTTAACCCGCTCGGACAGACCTTTCTCTGAAGCTTTCTTT,CASSFLTRSDRPFSEAFF
TRBJ1-3,.,.,TRBV6-6,TGTGCCAGCAGTCCCACCTCGGGGGGATCTGGAAACACCATATATTTT,CASSPTSGGSGNTIYF
TRBJ1-1,.,.,TRBV2,TGTGCCAGCAGTGAGGGGGCGGCCACGGAAGCTTTCTTT,CASSEGAATEAFF
TRBJ2-7,.,.,TRBV9,TGTGCCAGCAGCGTAGGTCGTGGCAGGGGGGACGAGCAGTACTTC,CASSVGRGRGDEQYF
TRBJ1-4,TRBD1,.,TRBV5-1,TGCGCCAGCAGCACATCCGGGACAGGGGATGAAAAACTGTTTTTT,CASSTSGTGDEKLFF
TRBJ1-3,.,once,TRBV30,TGTGCCTGGACGCGGAGGGGCTCCTCTGGAAACACCATATATTTT,CAWTRRGSSGNTIYF
TRBJ1-1,.,.,TRBV28,TGTGCCAGCAGGGTGGGACTCCCGAACACTGAAGCTTTCTTT,CASRVGLPNTEAFF
TRBJ1-5,TRBD1,.,TRBV3-1/TRBV3-2,TGTGCCAGCAGCCAAGACAGGGGGAATCAGCCCCAGCATTTT,CASSQDRGNQPQHF
TRBJ1-6,TRBD1,.,TRBV11-2,TGTGCCAGCAGCTCACGGGGACAGGCCGGTAATTCACCCCTCCACTTT,CASSSRGQAGNSPLHF
TRBJ2-7,.,once,TRBV7-2,TGTGCCAGCAGACTCTTTCTGGGGGACCACGAGCAGTACTTC,CASRLFLGDHEQYF
TRBJ1-2,.,.,TRBV16,TGTGCCAGCAGCCAATCACGGCTGAACTATGGCTACACCTTC,CASSQSRLNYGYTF
TRBJ2-2,TRBD2,.,TRBV9,TGTGCCAGCAGCGTTGCACTAGCGACGACCGGGGAGCTGTTTTTT,CASSVALATTGELFF
TRBJ1-1,.,.,TRBV29-1,TGCAGCGCGCAAGGGCCGGCAGGGGCGAACACTGAAGCTTTCTTT,CSAQGPAGANTEAFF
TRBJ2-7,.,.,TRBV9,TGTGCCAGCAGCGCGGGACTTTCTACCTACGAGCAGTACTTC,CASSAGLSTYEQYF
TRBJ1-2,.,.,TRBV5-1,TGCGCCAGCAGCCTAAACAGGGAAGGCTACACCTTC,CASSLNREGYTF